This T cell receptor beta chain was sequenced in a study of control samples from healthy donors and cancer patients. The CDR3 consists of 14 residues. Trimming took 8 bases from V and 5 from J, leaving 16 bases between them. Germline CDR1 is MDHEN and CDR2 is SYDVKM. Sequencing used immunoSEQ multiplex PCR; TCRdb keeps in-frame clones, though not all of them. The sample lists some 64,000 clones, approximately 90% seen once, with more than 1% in the top ten. This clone was counted only a few times. V is TRBV28 and J is TRBJ1-5; D perhaps matches TRBD1 (5 bases). The specimen sequenced was PBMCs. The TCR was taken from a woman aged 45 to 65 with colorectal cancer. The CDR3 reads CASLLLRGDQPQHF. The DNA for the CDR3 is TGTGCCAGCCTTCTCCTAAGGGGAGATCAGCCCCAGCATTTT.